This is a list of T cell receptor beta chains from one sample in a study of Ad26.COV2.S vaccination and SARS-CoV-2 variants. The assay was immunoSEQ multiplex PCR, and TCRdb's table has in-frame clones only and misses some. This table holds roughly 500,000 clones, about 83% found once. Sequenced here: peripheral blood, sampled in a trial of Ad26.COV2.S vaccine versus placebo. The receptors here all came from a person between 18 and 65 years old who received the Ad26.COV2.S COVID-19 vaccine or a placebo. Each CDR3 is given with its conserved first and last residue. The order of the fields is D gene, J gene, V gene, clone size, CDR3 DNA, CDR3 protein. D genes are given only for firm matches. Expanded clones get a size class; other rows say once, few or many, or leave the size out.

>-|TRBJ1-2|TRBV11-2|-
TGTGCCAGCAGCTTAGACGTATCCGGATCGGGTATTAACTATGGCTACACCTTC
CASSLDVSGSGINYGYTF
>-|TRBJ1-1|TRBV10-2|-
TGCGCCAGCAGCGGGGCAGGGAACACTGAAGCTTTCTTT
CASSGAGNTEAFF
>TRBD1|TRBJ1-2|TRBV27|once
TGTGCCAGCAGTTTAGGTTGGGACAGGGGGCATCGTGGCTACACCTTC
CASSLGWDRGHRGYTF
>-|TRBJ2-7|TRBV5-4|-
TGTGCCAGCAGCCGGGACGGCGGGCTGAACGAGCAGTACTTC
CASSRDGGLNEQYF
>-|TRBJ1-5|TRBV28|-
TGTGCCAGCAGTTTGAGAGGGCGCAATCAGCCCCAGCATTTT
CASSLRGRNQPQHF
>-|TRBJ2-1|TRBV9|-
TGTGCCAGCAGCGTAGAGGTGGCCCAGGTGGGTAATGAGCAGTTCTTC
CASSVEVAQVGNEQFF
>-|TRBJ2-7|TRBV11-2|once
TGTGCCAGCAGCTTAACCTCGGCCAGCTCCTACGAGCAGTACTTC
CASSLTSASSYEQYF
>TRBD2|TRBJ2-2|TRBV9|-
TGTGCCAGCAGCGTAGTGCAGCGGGGGACCGGGGAGCTGTTTTTT
CASSVVQRGTGELFF
>-|TRBJ1-5|TRBV7-2|few
TGTGCCAGCAGCTTCGGGGGCGGGCCCCAGCATTTT
CASSFGGGPQHF
>-|TRBJ2-2|TRBV9|-
TGTGCCAGCAGCGTAGAGGATAGCTCTGGCACCGGGGAGCTGTTTTTT
CASSVEDSSGTGELFF
>TRBD1|TRBJ1-2|TRBV6-5|-
TGTGCCAGCAGGACAGGGGGCAACTATGGCTACACCTTC
CASRTGGNYGYTF
>-|TRBJ1-1|TRBV6-5|-
TGTGCCAGCAGAAACAGGCTGAAATCCACTGAAGCTTTCTTT
CASRNRLKSTEAFF
>TRBD1|TRBJ1-4|TRBV7-8|-
TGTGCCAGCAGCTTAGAGTCTGGGACAGCGGTGGTAAAACTGTTTTTT
CASSLESGTAVVKLFF
>TRBD1|TRBJ2-7|TRBV5-6|-
TGTGCCAGCAGCTTGGGGGGGACAGGGAAGTCAGAGCAGTACTTC
CASSLGGTGKSEQYF
>-|TRBJ2-7|TRBV2|once
TGTGCCAGCAAACAGCTATACGAGCAGTACTTC
CASKQLYEQYF
>TRBD2|TRBJ2-2|TRBV4-3|few
TGCGCCAGCAGCGCCGCAGCAGCGGGAGGCCTTGACACCGGGGAGCTGTTTTTT
CASSAAAAGGLDTGELFF